This entry concerns a single T cell receptor (beta chain). Its antigen remains unknown. Reverse transcription used about 0.5 to 1 ug RNA and random hexamers. TCRdb recomputed calls from the immunoSEQ multiplex PCR reads with MiXCR, one row per CDR3 protein. This sample has more than 150,000 distinct CDR3 sequences, with 95% to 97% found just once. Germline CDR1 SGHDT, CDR2 YYEEEE. The ends lost 4 bases at V and 6 bases at J; junction bases unmatched: 5. The CDR3 is 14 amino acids. The record originates from a study of CD8 T cells in Susac syndrome. About the study: Each patient with Susac syndrome, at the time of blood draw, was therapy-naive, on corticosteroids, or on intravenous immunoglobulin alone. Points from the study as a whole: The CD4+ T cell repertoires of Susac syndrome were found to show no clonal expansion.

Sequencing of TCR beta drew on CD8+ and CD4+ T cells from blood. Negative isolation yielded CD4+ and CD8+ T cells, and FACS enriched TEMRA cells. This clonotype originated in a human donor with Susac syndrome. Sequenced input: CD4+ T cells from PBMCs. The chain links TRBV5-6 to TRBJ2-1; TRBD1 agrees at 9 bases. DNA for the CDR3: TGTGCCAGCAGCCTACAGGGGGCATTCAATGAGCAGTTCTTC. Translation: CASSLQGAFNEQFF.